Many counts were recorded for the clone carrying this T cell receptor (beta chain). What it binds is unknown. This CDR3 spans 15 amino acids. V was shortened by 3 bases and J by 0 bases, with 11 bases between the two germline ends. Germline V CDR1 and CDR2: ENHRY, SYGVKD. This entry is derived from a study of human T cells and chemical hapten exposure. On the study more broadly: An area of 2 cm by approximately 2 cm on upper inner arm skin received 2% DPC for sensitization.

MiXCR was run by TCRdb on the RACE reads, yielding one entry per CDR3 protein. The sample includes roughly 380,000 distinct CDR3 sequences, 6% to 7% of them seen just once. Noted time point: patch test 2, 6 weeks after DPC sensitization. Documented treatment: therapeutic diphenylcyclopropenone sensitization with weekly scalp DPC. Points from the study as a whole: While controls formed fewer of them, expanded TCRs formed significantly more large CDR3 similarity clusters.

The chain uses TRBV10-3 and TRBJ1-2, with a weak D call TRBD1 (5 bases). This TCR came from a woman in her late teens or twenties with alopecia areata. Some clones in this sample may be carry-over from other donors' samples. The sequencing here drew on whole blood, taken in connection with sensitization to the hapten diphenylcyclopropenone (DPC). Written as DNA, the CDR3 is TGTGCCATCAGTGACAGGGACGGAACTAACTATGGCTACACCTTC. Translated: CAISDRDGTNYGYTF.